Listed below are T cell receptor beta chains from one sample, sequenced in a study of blood T cell repertoires in COVID-19. Sequencing used immunoSEQ multiplex PCR; TCRdb keeps in-frame clones, though not all of them. The sample holds about 270,000 clones, about 89% seen once. What was sequenced was peripheral blood. The origin of the receptors is a middle-aged man with active or convalescent COVID-19. The CDR3 runs from the conserved cysteine through the conserved F or W. D genes are given only for firm matches. Expanded clones get a size class; other rows say once, few or many, or leave the size out.

J gene,V gene,clone size,D gene,CDR3 DNA,CDR3 protein
TRBJ2-5,TRBV5-1,once,TRBD1,TGCGCCAGCAGCACCGGGACAGGGGGCGGAGAGACCCAGTACTTC,CASSTGTGGGETQYF
TRBJ1-1,TRBV11-3,.,.,TGTGCCAGCAGCTTCCGGGCGGGGGGCACTGAAGCTTTCTTT,CASSFRAGGTEAFF
TRBJ1-5,TRBV5-1,.,TRBD1,TGCGCCAGCAGCTTGGGGACAGGGGCGAGCAATCAGCCCCAGCATTTT,CASSLGTGASNQPQHF
TRBJ1-2,TRBV5-1,.,TRBD1,TGCGCCAGCAGCTCAGATGGGACAGGGTATGGCTACACCTTC,CASSSDGTGYGYTF
TRBJ2-7,TRBV6-5,.,TRBD1,TGTGCCAGCAGCTCACAGGGGACGCACGAGCAGTACTTC,CASSSQGTHEQYF
TRBJ1-4,TRBV18,.,.,TGTGCCAGCTCACCATTCGGGGGAAGTTTAAATGAAAAACTGTTTTTT,CASSPFGGSLNEKLFF
TRBJ2-7,TRBV19,.,TRBD2,TGTGCCAGTAGTACCCTAGCGGATAAGGCTAGTGACGAGCAGTACTTC,CASSTLADKASDEQYF
TRBJ2-1,TRBV27,.,.,TGTGCCAGCCATTTGGGGGGGCAGGGTAATGAGCAGTTCTTC,CASHLGGQGNEQFF
TRBJ1-6,TRBV10-2,.,.,TGCGCCAGCAGTGAGTCCCAGGACCTCCACTTT,CASSESQDLHF
TRBJ2-1,TRBV5-8,.,TRBD1,TGTGCCAGCACCGATGGACAGGGCGGCAATGAGCAGTTCTTC,CASTDGQGGNEQFF
TRBJ2-3,TRBV30,once,TRBD2,TGTGCCTGGAGTACCGGGGGAGGGGGCACAGATACGCAGTATTTT,CAWSTGGGGTDTQYF
TRBJ1-6,TRBV18,few,TRBD1,TGTGCCAGCTCACCAGACAGGGGGGGATCACCCCTCCACTTT,CASSPDRGGSPLHF
TRBJ1-1,TRBV10-2,once,.,TGCGCCAGCAGTCTGCCAGGGGCCCTGAACACTGAAGCTTTCTTT,CASSLPGALNTEAFF
TRBJ2-7,TRBV9,.,.,TGTGCCAGCAGCAAGGGAGGAGGGGCCGGCGAGCAGTACTTC,CASSKGGGAGEQYF
TRBJ1-3,TRBV5-1,once,TRBD1,TGCGCCAGCAGCTCACAGGGGATCCGATCTGGAAACACCATATATTTT,CASSSQGIRSGNTIYF
TRBJ1-4,TRBV7-9,.,.,TGTGCCAGCAGGAGCGGGCCTCGGGATGAAAAACTGTTTTTT,CASRSGPRDEKLFF
TRBJ1-5,TRBV19,.,TRBD1,TGTGCCAGTAGATTCAGGGGGTCCGGTGATCAGCCCCAGCATTTT,CASRFRGSGDQPQHF